This passage covers 17 T cell receptor beta chains from one sample sequenced in a study of T-cell reconstitution after alpha-beta-depleted transplantation in children. Preparation of the TCRbeta library involved a method that used unique molecular identifiers. TCRdb passed the PCR reads through MiXCR, listing each CDR3 protein once. The sample shows 490,000 or so distinct CDR3 sequences, 10% of them seen only once. The sequencing used PBMCs, collected before TCRalphabeta/CD19-depleted stem cell transplant. These TCRs come from a child younger than 10 with inherited bone marrow failure, due to receive a stem cell transplant.

This clonotype has only a few counts. The chain joins TRBV12-3 or TRBV12-4 to TRBJ2-5; D is unresolved. The ends were cut back, 5 bases at V and 5 bases at J, with 12 bases in the middle. CDR3 length: 13 residues. The CDR3 coding sequence is TGTGCCAGCAGTCCCTCCCACCGGGAGACCCAGTACTTC. This codes for CASSPSHRETQYF.

This clonotype showed up many times. The V call is TRBV12-3 or TRBV12-4, the J call TRBJ2-7; TRBD1 matches 12 bases. V trimming: 4 bases; J trimming: 3 bases; junction bases outside the gene matches: 10. CDR3 length: 17 amino acids. As DNA, the CDR3 is TGTGCCAGCAGTTCGTCGACCGGGACAGGGGGCTTCTACGAGCAGTACTTC. It yields the protein CASSSSTGTGGFYEQYF.

On this clonotype itself: This may arise from a read error, as a much more abundant clone is one base away. This rearrangement joins TRBV12-3 or TRBV12-4 to TRBJ2-4; no reliable D call. The CDR3 consists of 12 residues. The CDR3 spells CASSLAKNIRYF. CDR3 bases: TGTGCCAGTTCTTTAGCCAAAAACATTCGGTACTTC.

Ten or more counts support this clonotype. The J gene is TRBJ1-4, the V gene TRBV7-9, with unresolved D. The length of the CDR3 is 15 residues. The V gene's germline CDR1 is SEHNR and CDR2 FQNEAQ (reference sequence). V was shortened by 5 bases and J by 2 bases, with 12 bases between the two germline ends. CDR3 region: CASSGLSGTNEKLFF. CDR3 DNA: TGTGCCAGCAGCGGTCTGAGCGGGACTAATGAAAAACTGTTTTTT.

This clonotype was picked up many times. The DNA of the CDR3 is TGTGCCAGCAGTTTATCGACAAAATATGGCTACACCTTC. Protein: CASSLSTKYGYTF. The chain recombines TRBV27 with TRBJ1-2; D gene uncertain. This CDR3 comprises 13 residues. Trimming pared 0 bases from V and 5 bases from J, leaving 7 bases between. Germline CDR1 MNHEY, CDR2 SMNVEV (reference sequence).

This clonotype was observed many times. This chain joins TRBV10-3 and TRBJ2-3, with 11 bases aligning to TRBD2. CDR1 is ENHRY, CDR2 SYGVKD, per germline. The CDR3 covers 18 residues. The J segment lost 0 bases and the V segment lost 7 bases, leaving 12 bases of the junction unmatched. The CDR3 coding sequence is TGTGCCATCATGGGGACTAGCGGCAATTTTCCTAGCACAGATACGCAGTATTTT. Translated: CAIMGTSGNFPSTDTQYF.

A note on this clonotype: Just one base apart from a much larger clone, this may be a read error. The chain recombines TRBV6-2 or TRBV6-3 with TRBJ2-2; perhaps D is TRBD1 or TRBD2 (6 bases each). Trimming stripped 2 bases from V and 3 bases from J, with 10 bases between. The CDR3 loop spans 15 amino acids. The germline V gene has CDR1 MNHEY and CDR2 SVGEGT. CDR3 region: CASSYTGADTGELFF. The CDR3 DNA reads TGTGCCAGCAGTTACACGGGGGCGGACACCGGGGAGCTGTTTTTT.

This clonotype was detected many times. The CDR3 region has the DNA TGTGCCAGCAGCTTAGTATGGCGTAGCAGCACAGATACGCAGTATTTT. It translates to CASSLVWRSSTDTQYF. The gene calls are TRBV7-2 and TRBJ2-3; no clear D gene. The length of the CDR3 is 16 residues. Germline CDR1 SGHTA, CDR2 FQGNSA. The ends were cut back, 1 base at V and 0 bases at J, with 11 bases in the middle.

This clonotype was picked up many times. The chain carries TRBV29-1 and TRBJ1-5, with 9 bases identical to TRBD1. Germline CDR1 is SQVTM and CDR2 is ANQGSEA. V dropped 6 bases and J dropped 6; count of bases not matched to a gene: 6. The CDR3 length is 13 residues. CDR3 sequence (DNA): TGCAGCGTGGCGCGGGACAGGGCTCAGCCCCAGCATTTT. This codes for CSVARDRAQPQHF.

This clonotype appeared many times. The chain recombines TRBV27 with TRBJ2-7; the match to TRBD1 covers 7 bases. Germline loops: CDR1 MNHEY, CDR2 SMNVEV (reference sequence). This CDR3 is 16 amino acids long. V shed 6 bases, J shed 3 bases, and the junction held 14 bases outside the gene matches. The CDR3 DNA sequence: TGTGCCAGCAGCCCTAGGACAGGCCTCATTTTCTACGAGCAGTACTTC. It specifies CASSPRTGLIFYEQYF.

This clonotype was found many times. The chain carries TRBV29-1 and TRBJ2-5; TRBD2 matches 9 bases. Trimming removed 4 bases from V and 3 bases from J; junction bases left unmatched: 3. CDR1 and CDR2 from the germline V gene are SQVTM and ANQGSEA. The CDR3 spans 13 residues. The CDR3 loop is CSVVASGEETQYF. In DNA, the CDR3 is TGCAGCGTTGTAGCTAGCGGGGAAGAGACCCAGTACTTC.

Many counts were recorded for this clonotype. The gene calls are TRBV12-3 or TRBV12-4 and TRBJ1-2; 12 positions agree with TRBD1. The CDR3 runs to 14 residues. V shed 8 bases, J shed 8 bases, and the junction held 9 bases outside the gene matches. The CDR3 reads CASDGGQGADGYTF. The CDR3 nucleotides read TGTGCCAGCGATGGGGGACAGGGGGCAGACGGCTACACCTTC.

Points on this clonotype: This may arise from a read error, as a much more abundant clone is one base away. This chain joins TRBV29-1 and TRBJ1-1; D is ambiguous. This CDR3 comprises 14 residues. Germline V gene sequence: CDR1 SQVTM, CDR2 ANQGSEA. As DNA, the CDR3 is TGCAGCGTCGTTGAGGGTAGTGGGAACACTCAAGCTTTCTTT. Protein product: CSVVEGSGNTQAFF.

This clonotype came up many times. J is TRBJ1-3 and V is TRBV12-3 or TRBV12-4; D gene unclear. V gave up 3 bases and J gave up 2 bases, with 8 bases separating them. This CDR3 is 14 amino acids long. The CDR3 region is CASSFSSTGNTIYF. CDR3 DNA: TGTGCCAGCAGTTTCTCGTCTACTGGAAACACCATATATTTT.

This clonotype was found many times. The chain recombines TRBV7-9 with TRBJ2-2; weak D call: TRBD2 (6 bases). CDR1 SEHNR and CDR2 FQNEAQ come from the germline V gene (reference sequence). The CDR3 runs to 16 residues. V lost 0 bases and J lost 0, with 8 bases in between. CDR3 residues: CASSLAAGPNTGELFF. In nucleotides, the CDR3 is TGTGCCAGCAGCTTAGCGGCGGGACCGAACACCGGGGAGCTGTTTTTT.

This rearrangement joins TRBV30 to TRBJ2-5; tentative D call: TRBD1 (5 bases). Germline CDR1 is GTSNPN and CDR2 is SVGIG (reference sequence). The CDR3 loop spans 14 amino acids. V was shortened by 3 bases and J by 1 base, with 12 bases between the two germline ends. The CDR3 reads CAWRSRGFQETQYF. The CDR3 nucleotides read TGTGCCTGGAGGAGTAGGGGATTCCAAGAGACCCAGTACTTC.

This clonotype was recorded at least ten times. The chain carries TRBV7-2 and TRBJ1-6, with D uncertain. The length of the CDR3 is 15 residues. Per germline, CDR1 SGHTA and CDR2 FQGNSA. V lost 4 bases to trimming and J lost 0 bases, with 7 bases between them. Here the CDR3 DNA reads TGTGCCAGCAGCTGGGGAGGCTCCTATAATTCACCCCTCCACTTT. Its protein product is CASSWGGSYNSPLHF.